Below are 23 T cell receptor beta chains sequenced from a single sample in a study of T-cell memory formation after mild COVID-19. TCRdb ran MiXCR on the 5' RACE reads and lists one entry per CDR3 protein. The data contain 400,000 to 500,000 distinct CDR3 sequences, about 24% of them singletons. Sequencing was carried out using PBMCs or a T cell subset sorted from them (not recorded which). The receptor source for this set is an adult woman who had mild COVID-19 (a few samples of this study predate the infection). Cell type and time point are not known.

In this sample, this clonotype turned up once. V gene TRBV19 combines with J gene TRBJ2-1; possible D gene TRBD1, 5 bases. CDR3 length: 11 residues. CDR1 and CDR2 from the germline V gene are LNHDA and SQIVND (reference sequence). The V gene lost 7 bases and the J gene lost 6 bases, with 7 bases spanning the gap. CDR3 protein: CASTGPNEQFF. The CDR3 bases are TGTGCCAGTACAGGGCCCAATGAGCAGTTCTTC.

The sample holds a few counts of this clonotype. The CDR3 here is CATGQGQGITGELFF. CDR3 sequence (DNA): TGTGCCACGGGGCAAGGACAGGGGATTACCGGGGAGCTGTTTTTT. The chain is built from TRBV7-2 and TRBJ2-2; the match to TRBD1 covers 9 bases. CDR3 length equals 15 residues. Germline V gene sequence: CDR1 SGHTA, CDR2 FQGNSA. Losses at the gene ends were 10 bases for V and 5 bases for J; bases not matched to a gene: 11.

CDR3 nucleotide sequence: TGTGCCACCAGTGACAGGGGGACAGGGGGCCACGAGCAGTACTTC. It yields the protein CATSDRGTGGHEQYF. The V call is TRBV24-1, the J call TRBJ2-7, with 12 bases that match TRBD1. The CDR3 extends over 15 amino acids. Trimming at V came to 4 bases and at J to 5 bases, leaving 5 bases not matched to a gene. The germline V gene has CDR1 KGHDR and CDR2 SFDVKD.

This chain links TRBV20-1 with TRBJ1-1; D gene uncertain. Between the trimmed V and J ends, which lost 6 bases and 5 bases, there was a span of 16 bases. The CDR3 covers 13 residues. The germline gives CDR1 DFQATT, CDR2 SNEGSKA (reference sequence). The CDR3 nucleotides read TGCAGTGCCGTTACCCCGGGAGGGACTGAAGCTTTCTTT. Translated: CSAVTPGGTEAFF.

The J gene is TRBJ2-7, the V gene TRBV6-5; D gene uncertain. Germline CDR1 is MNHEY and CDR2 is SVGAGI. The CDR3 sequence is 11 residues long. V lost 1 base, J lost 6 bases, and 4 bases lay in between. The CDR3 loop is CASSYYREQYF. CDR3 DNA sequence: TGTGCCAGCAGTTACTATCGCGAGCAGTACTTC.

This clonotype was seen only a few times. This chain links TRBV5-1 with TRBJ2-3; no reliable D call. The CDR3 length is 14 residues. From germline, CDR1 is SGHRS and CDR2 YFSETQ. Trimming cost V 1 base and J 2 bases, with 8 bases left between them. CDR3 bases: TGCGCCAGCAGCTTGCGTGAGACCACAGATACGCAGTATTTT. Translated: CASSLRETTDTQYF. Drawing the rest from reference TRBV5-1 and TRBJ2-3, the complete variable domain is KAGVTQTPRYLIKTRGQQVTLSCSPISGHRSVSWYQQTPGQGLQFLFEYFSETQRNKGNFPGRFSGRQFSNSRSEMNVSTLELGDSALYLCASSLRETTDTQYFGPGTRLTVL.

This clonotype came up a few times. DNA for the CDR3: TGTGCCAGCAGCTTAGGACTTAACCAAGAGACCCAGTACTTC. Its translation: CASSLGLNQETQYF. V usage is TRBV7-2 and J usage is TRBJ2-5; D gene ambiguous. This CDR3 has 14 residues. CDR1 and CDR2 from the germline V gene are SGHTA and FQGNSA. V dropped 1 base and J dropped 0 bases, with 6 bases sitting between them.

This clonotype was seen only a few times. The chain employs TRBV12-3 or TRBV12-4 and TRBJ1-2, with 8 bases that match TRBD1. The V and J ends lost 6 bases and 4 bases, in that order; junction bases with no gene match: 7. There are 14 residues in the CDR3. CDR3: CASSLQGVVYGYTF. The CDR3 bases are TGTGCCAGCAGCTTACAGGGGGTGGTCTATGGCTACACCTTC.

This chain links TRBV5-1 with TRBJ2-1; D not resolved. The V end was cut by 6 bases, the J end by 0 bases, with 13 bases between. The CDR3 covers 15 residues. Germline loops: CDR1 SGHRS, CDR2 YFSETQ. CDR3 in DNA: TGCGCCAGCAAGCCGACTCCTCACTCCTACAATGAGCAGTTCTTC. Its translation: CASKPTPHSYNEQFF.

This chain joins TRBV7-8 and TRBJ1-5; D is uncertain. This CDR3 is built from 13 residues. V was cut by 3 bases and J by 1 base, with 4 bases left in between. Germline loops: CDR1 SGHVS, CDR2 FQNEAQ. This CDR3 reads CASSFASNQPQHF. The CDR3 coding sequence is TGTGCCAGCAGCTTTGCCAGCAATCAGCCCCAGCATTTT.

The gene calls are TRBV9 and TRBJ1-6; unclear D gene. The germline gives CDR1 SGDLS, CDR2 YYNGEE. This CDR3 comprises 14 residues. V was shortened by 3 bases and J by 14 bases, with 18 bases between the two germline ends. The CDR3 protein is CASSADGQFMTLHF. CDR3 in DNA: TGTGCCAGCAGCGCGGACGGCCAATTCATGACCCTCCACTTT.

This clonotype was counted a few times. V usage is TRBV20-1 and J usage is TRBJ1-1; 8 bases are shared with TRBD1. This CDR3 has 13 amino acids. CDR1 DFQATT and CDR2 SNEGSKA come from the germline V gene (reference sequence). J was trimmed by 3 bases and V by 6 bases; bases with no gene match: 6. CDR3 sequence reads: CSAWTGTYTEAFF. CDR3 nucleotide sequence: TGCAGTGCGTGGACAGGGACGTACACTGAAGCTTTCTTT.

This clonotype turned up a few times. The chain links TRBV7-3 to TRBJ2-1, with 11 bases aligning to TRBD2. Looked up from germline, CDR1 is SGHTA and CDR2 is FQGTGA. The CDR3 is 15 residues long. Trimming took 4 bases from V and 8 from J; bases not matched to a gene: 7. The CDR3: CASSWLAGGNDEQFF. Written as DNA, the CDR3 is TGTGCCAGCAGCTGGCTAGCGGGGGGTAACGATGAGCAGTTCTTC.

This sequence joins TRBV6-5 and TRBJ1-5; perhaps TRBD1 as D (5 bases). Per germline, CDR1 MNHEY and CDR2 SVGAGI. Trimming shortened V by 7 bases and J by 1 base, and 17 bases separated the two germline ends. This CDR3 has 16 residues. DNA of the CDR3: TGTGCCAGCAAGAGGGCCTCGGGGGGGAGCAATCAGCCCCAGCATTTT. Its protein is CASKRASGGSNQPQHF.

This chain connects TRBV20-1 to TRBJ2-1; 10 bases match TRBD2. Germline loops: CDR1 DFQATT, CDR2 SNEGSKA (reference sequence). J was trimmed by 8 bases and V by 6 bases; bases with no gene match: 13. The CDR3 covers 15 residues. In DNA, the CDR3 is TGCAGTGCCTTTACCCTAGCGGGGGCTCGCTATGAGCAGTTCTTC. Its protein product is CSAFTLAGARYEQFF.

This clonotype was observed a handful of times. The J gene is TRBJ2-7, the V gene TRBV20-1; D ambiguous. Trimming shortened V by 6 bases and J by 2 bases, and 17 bases separated the two germline ends. CDR1 is DFQATT, CDR2 SNEGSKA, per germline (reference sequence). The CDR3 runs to 14 residues. The CDR3: CSAPTTPSAYEQYF. The DNA for the CDR3 is TGCAGTGCCCCAACCACTCCATCCGCCTACGAGCAGTACTTC.

In DNA, the CDR3 is TGTGCCAGCAGCGGGGACGGAACTAGCACAGATACGCAGTATTTT. This encodes CASSGDGTSTDTQYF. This chain uses TRBV6-1 with TRBJ2-3; D possibly uses TRBD1 or TRBD2 (5 bases each). The germline V gene has CDR1 MNHNS and CDR2 SASEGT. Trimming cost V 6 bases and J 0 bases, with 13 bases left between them. This CDR3 has 15 amino acids.

This clonotype appeared a few times. The chain is built from TRBV5-1 and TRBJ1-6; tentatively, D is TRBD1 (5 bases). Germline CDR1 is SGHRS and CDR2 is YFSETQ. This CDR3 contains 14 residues. Deletions cut 3 bases from V and 10 bases from J, with 14 bases between. CDR3 nucleotide sequence: TGCGCCAGCAGCTACTTAGGGAGGGACTCACCCCTCCACTTT. It is translated as CASSYLGRDSPLHF.

CDR3 sequence: CASRRGQGSHEQYF. The CDR3 nucleotides are TGTGCCAGCCGCCGCGGACAGGGATCCCACGAGCAGTACTTC. This chain links TRBV2 with TRBJ2-7; 8 nucleotides line up with TRBD1. The V segment lost 8 bases and the J segment 5 bases; nucleotides outside the gene matches: 11. This CDR3 is 14 amino acids long. CDR1 and CDR2 (germline): SNHLY, FYNNEI.

The chain employs TRBV7-2 and TRBJ2-1; D gene unclear. Germline V gene sequence: CDR1 SGHTA, CDR2 FQGNSA. The length of the CDR3 is 11 residues. V lost 2 bases and J lost 13, with 9 bases in between. The CDR3 coding sequence is TGTGCCAGCAGCTTAATGCTCAGACAGTTCTTC. This sequence encodes CASSLMLRQFF.

The rearrangement links TRBV21-1 to TRBJ2-2; no check of the table's D call, TRBD1, against the DNA was made. TRBV21-1 is assigned pseudogene status. This CDR3 has 17 amino acids. This chain's CDR3 is CASAEGTALQNTGELFF. The CDR3 region has the DNA TGTGCCAGCGCTGAGGGGACAGCGTTACAGAACACCGGGGAGCTGTTTTTT.

CDR3 residues: CASSHDRDQPQHF. As DNA, the CDR3 is TGTGCCAGCAGCCACGACAGGGATCAGCCCCAGCATTTT. The chain carries TRBV7-9 and TRBJ1-5; 7 bases agree with TRBD1. V lost 5 bases to trimming and J lost 5 bases; unmatched junction nucleotides: 3. The CDR3 spans 13 residues. From germline, CDR1 is SEHNR and CDR2 FQNEAQ (reference sequence).

This clonotype showed up just a few times. The chain combines TRBV19 with TRBJ2-3; tentative D call: TRBD1 (5 bases). The CDR3 is made up of 14 amino acids. Trimming removed 8 bases at V and 6 bases at J, with 18 bases between. CDR1 is LNHDA and CDR2 is SQIVND in the germline V gene (reference sequence). The CDR3 DNA reads as TGTGCCAGTCGCAGGGATCCCCTTTTGGATACGCAGTATTTT. It specifies CASRRDPLLDTQYF.